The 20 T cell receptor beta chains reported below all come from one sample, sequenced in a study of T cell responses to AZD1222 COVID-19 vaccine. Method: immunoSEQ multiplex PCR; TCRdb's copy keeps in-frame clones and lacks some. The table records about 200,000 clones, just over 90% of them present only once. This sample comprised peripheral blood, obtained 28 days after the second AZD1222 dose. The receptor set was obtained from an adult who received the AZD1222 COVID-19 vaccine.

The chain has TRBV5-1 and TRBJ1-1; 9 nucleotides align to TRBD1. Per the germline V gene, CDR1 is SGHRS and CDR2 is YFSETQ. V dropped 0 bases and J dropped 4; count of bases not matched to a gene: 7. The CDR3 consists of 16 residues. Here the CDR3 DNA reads TGCGCCAGCAGCTTGGACCCACAGGGGGCAGGCACTGAAGCTTTCTTT. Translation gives CASSLDPQGAGTEAFF.

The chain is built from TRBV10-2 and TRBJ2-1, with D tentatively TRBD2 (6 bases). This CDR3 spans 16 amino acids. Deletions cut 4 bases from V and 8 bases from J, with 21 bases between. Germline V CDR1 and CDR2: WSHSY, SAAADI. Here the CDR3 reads CASSAWGGTGSDEQFF. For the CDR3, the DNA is TGCGCCAGCAGTGCATGGGGCGGGACGGGTAGCGATGAGCAGTTCTTC.

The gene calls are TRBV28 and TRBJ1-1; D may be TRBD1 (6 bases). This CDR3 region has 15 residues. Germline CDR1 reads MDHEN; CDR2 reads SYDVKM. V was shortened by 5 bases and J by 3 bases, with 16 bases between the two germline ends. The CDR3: CASSPRRGVDTEAFF. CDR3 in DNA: TGTGCCAGCAGTCCTCGAAGGGGGGTGGACACTGAAGCTTTCTTT.

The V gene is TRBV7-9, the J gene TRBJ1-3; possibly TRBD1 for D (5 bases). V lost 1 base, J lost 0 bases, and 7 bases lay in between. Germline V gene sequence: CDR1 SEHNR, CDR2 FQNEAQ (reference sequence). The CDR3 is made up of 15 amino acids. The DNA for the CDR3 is TGTGCCAGCAGCTTAGACAGGCTCTCTGGAAACACCATATATTTT. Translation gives CASSLDRLSGNTIYF.

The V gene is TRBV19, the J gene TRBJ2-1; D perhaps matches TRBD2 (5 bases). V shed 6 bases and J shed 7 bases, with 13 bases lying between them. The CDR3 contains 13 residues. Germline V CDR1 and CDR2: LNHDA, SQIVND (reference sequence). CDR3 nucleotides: TGTGCCAGTAGAGCCGGGGTCCTAAATGAGCAGTTCTTC. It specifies CASRAGVLNEQFF.

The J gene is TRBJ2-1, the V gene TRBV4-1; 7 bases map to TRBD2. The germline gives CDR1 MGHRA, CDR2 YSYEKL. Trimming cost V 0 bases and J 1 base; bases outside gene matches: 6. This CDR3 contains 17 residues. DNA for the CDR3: TGCGCCAGCAGCCAAGATGGCGCGGGAGCGTCCTACAATGAGCAGTTCTTC. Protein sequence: CASSQDGAGASYNEQFF.

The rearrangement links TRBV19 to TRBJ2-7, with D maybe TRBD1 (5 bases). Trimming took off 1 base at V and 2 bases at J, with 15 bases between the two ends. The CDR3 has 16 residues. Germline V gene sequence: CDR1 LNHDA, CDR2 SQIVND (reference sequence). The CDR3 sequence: CASSIVAQAEPYEQYF. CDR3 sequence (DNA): TGTGCCAGTAGTATAGTGGCACAGGCAGAACCCTACGAGCAGTACTTC. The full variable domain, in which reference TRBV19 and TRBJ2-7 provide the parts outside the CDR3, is DGGITQSPKYLFRKEGQNVTLSCEQNLNHDAMYWYRQDPGQGLRLIYYSQIVNDFQKGDIAEGYSVSREKKESFPLTVTSAQKNPTAFYLCASSIVAQAEPYEQYFGPGTRLTVT.

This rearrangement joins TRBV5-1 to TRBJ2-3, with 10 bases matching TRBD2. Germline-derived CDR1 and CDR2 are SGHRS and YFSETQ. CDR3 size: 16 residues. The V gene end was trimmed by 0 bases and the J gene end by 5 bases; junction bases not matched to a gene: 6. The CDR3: CASSLESSGSLDTQYF. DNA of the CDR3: TGCGCCAGCAGCTTGGAGTCTAGCGGGAGTCTAGATACGCAGTATTTT.

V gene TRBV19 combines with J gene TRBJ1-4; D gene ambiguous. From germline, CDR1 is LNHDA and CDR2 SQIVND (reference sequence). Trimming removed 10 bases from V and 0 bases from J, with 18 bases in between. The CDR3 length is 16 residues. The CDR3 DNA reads TGTGCCACCAACCCGAGTGGGCCCGCAACTAATGAAAAACTGTTTTTT. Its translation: CATNPSGPATNEKLFF.

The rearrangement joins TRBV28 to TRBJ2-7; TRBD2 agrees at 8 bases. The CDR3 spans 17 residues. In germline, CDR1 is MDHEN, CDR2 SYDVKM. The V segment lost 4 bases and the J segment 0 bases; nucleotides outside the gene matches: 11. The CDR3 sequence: CASSSSPSAGGSYEQYF. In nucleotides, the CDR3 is TGTGCCAGCAGTTCCTCCCCCTCCGCGGGAGGCTCCTACGAGCAGTACTTC. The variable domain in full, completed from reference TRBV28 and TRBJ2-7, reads DVKVTQSSRYLVKRTGEKVFLECVQDMDHENMFWYRQDPGLGLRLIYFSYDVKMKEKGDIPEGYSVSREKKERFSLILESASTNQTSMYLCASSSSPSAGGSYEQYFGPGTRLTVT.

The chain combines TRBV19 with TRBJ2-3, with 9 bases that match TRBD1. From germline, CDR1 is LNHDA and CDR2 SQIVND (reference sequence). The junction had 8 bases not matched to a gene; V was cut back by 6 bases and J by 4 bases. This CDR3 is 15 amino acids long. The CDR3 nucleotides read TGTGCCAGTAGCCAACAGGGGGCAAAGGCAGATACGCAGTATTTT. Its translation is CASSQQGAKADTQYF.

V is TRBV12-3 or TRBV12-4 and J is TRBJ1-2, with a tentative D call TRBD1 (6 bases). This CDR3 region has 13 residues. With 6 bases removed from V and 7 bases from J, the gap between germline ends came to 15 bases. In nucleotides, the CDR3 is TGTGCCAGCAGGGGGGACATCCAGCCTGGCTACACCTTC. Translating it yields CASRGDIQPGYTF.

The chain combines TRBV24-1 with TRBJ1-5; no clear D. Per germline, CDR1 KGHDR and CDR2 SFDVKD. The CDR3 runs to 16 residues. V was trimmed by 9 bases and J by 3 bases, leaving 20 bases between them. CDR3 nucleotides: TGTGCCACCTTCAGTCCTCGCGGACGGACCAATCAGCCCCAGCATTTT. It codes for CATFSPRGRTNQPQHF.

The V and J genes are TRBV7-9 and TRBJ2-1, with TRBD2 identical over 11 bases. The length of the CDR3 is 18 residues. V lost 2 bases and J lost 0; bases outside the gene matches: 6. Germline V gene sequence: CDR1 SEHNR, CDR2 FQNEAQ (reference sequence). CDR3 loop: CASSLPTGTSGSYNEQFF. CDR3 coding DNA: TGTGCCAGCAGCTTACCGACCGGGACTAGCGGCTCCTACAATGAGCAGTTCTTC.

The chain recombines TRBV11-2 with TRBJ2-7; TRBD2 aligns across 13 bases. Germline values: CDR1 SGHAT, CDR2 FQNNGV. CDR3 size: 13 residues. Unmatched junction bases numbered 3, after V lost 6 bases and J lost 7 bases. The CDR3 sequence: CASRLAGGGEQYF. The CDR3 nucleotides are TGTGCCAGCAGACTAGCGGGAGGGGGGGAGCAGTACTTC.

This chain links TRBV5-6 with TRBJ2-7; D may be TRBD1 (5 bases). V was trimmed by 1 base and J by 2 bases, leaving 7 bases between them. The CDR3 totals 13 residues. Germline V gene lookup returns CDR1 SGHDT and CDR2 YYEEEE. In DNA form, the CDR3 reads TGTGCCAGCAGCTTGTGGACACCCTACGAGCAGTACTTC. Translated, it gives CASSLWTPYEQYF.

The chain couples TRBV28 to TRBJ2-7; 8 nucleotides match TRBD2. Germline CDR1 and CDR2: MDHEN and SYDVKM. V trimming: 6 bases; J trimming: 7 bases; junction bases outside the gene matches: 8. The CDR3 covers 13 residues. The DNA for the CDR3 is TGTGCCAGCAGAAGCGGGAGTTCGAAAGAGCAGTACTTC. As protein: CASRSGSSKEQYF. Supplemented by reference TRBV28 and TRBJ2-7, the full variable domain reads DVKVTQSSRYLVKRTGEKVFLECVQDMDHENMFWYRQDPGLGLRLIYFSYDVKMKEKGDIPEGYSVSREKKERFSLILESASTNQTSMYLCASRSGSSKEQYFGPGTRLTVT.

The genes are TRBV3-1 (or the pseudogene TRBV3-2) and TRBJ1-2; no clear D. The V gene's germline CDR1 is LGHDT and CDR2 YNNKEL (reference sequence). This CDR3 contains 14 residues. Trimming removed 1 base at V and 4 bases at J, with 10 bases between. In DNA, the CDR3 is TGTGCCAGCAGCCAAGCGGACGGTTCCTATGGCTACACCTTC. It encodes CASSQADGSYGYTF.

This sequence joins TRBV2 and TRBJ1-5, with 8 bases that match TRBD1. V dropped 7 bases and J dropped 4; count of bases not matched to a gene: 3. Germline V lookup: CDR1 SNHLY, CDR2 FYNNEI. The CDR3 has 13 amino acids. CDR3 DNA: TGTGCCAGCACCAGGGGGCTTAATCAGCCCCAGCATTTT. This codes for CASTRGLNQPQHF.

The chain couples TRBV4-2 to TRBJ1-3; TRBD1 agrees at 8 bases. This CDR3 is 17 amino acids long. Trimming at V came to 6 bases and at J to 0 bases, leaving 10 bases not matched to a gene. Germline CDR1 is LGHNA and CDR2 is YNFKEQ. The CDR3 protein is CASSFQGASGSGNTIYF. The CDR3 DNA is TGTGCCAGCAGTTTCCAGGGGGCTTCGGGCTCTGGAAACACCATATATTTT.